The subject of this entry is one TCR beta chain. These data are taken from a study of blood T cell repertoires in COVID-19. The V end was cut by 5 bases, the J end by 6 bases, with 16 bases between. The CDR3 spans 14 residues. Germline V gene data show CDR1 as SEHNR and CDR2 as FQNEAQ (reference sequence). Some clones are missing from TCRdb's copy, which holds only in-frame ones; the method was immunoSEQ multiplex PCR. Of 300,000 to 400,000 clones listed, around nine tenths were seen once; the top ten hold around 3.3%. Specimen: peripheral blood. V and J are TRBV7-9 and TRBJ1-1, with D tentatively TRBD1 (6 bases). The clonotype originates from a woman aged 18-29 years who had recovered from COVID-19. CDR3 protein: CASSTQTGEAEAFF. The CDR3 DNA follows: TGTGCCAGCAGCACCCAGACAGGAGAGGCTGAAGCTTTCTTT.